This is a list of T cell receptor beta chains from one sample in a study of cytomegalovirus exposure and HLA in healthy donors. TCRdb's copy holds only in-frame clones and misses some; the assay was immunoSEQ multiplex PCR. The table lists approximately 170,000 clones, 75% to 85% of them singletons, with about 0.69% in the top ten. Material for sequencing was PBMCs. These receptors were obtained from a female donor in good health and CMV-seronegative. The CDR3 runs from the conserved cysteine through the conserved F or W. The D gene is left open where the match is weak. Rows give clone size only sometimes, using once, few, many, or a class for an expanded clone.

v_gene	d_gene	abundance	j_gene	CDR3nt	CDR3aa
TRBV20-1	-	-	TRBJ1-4	TGCAGTGCCCCTTTTGAAAAACTGTTTTTT	CSAPFEKLFF
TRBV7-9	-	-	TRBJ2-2	TGTGCCAGCAGCACCTTAAAGGGTTTAGGACAGAACACCGGGGAGCTGTTTTTT	CASSTLKGLGQNTGELFF
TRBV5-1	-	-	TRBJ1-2	TGCGCCAGCAGCGCACAGGCCGGGGGGCAAGGGGTCGTCTACACCTTC	CASSAQAGGQGVVYTF
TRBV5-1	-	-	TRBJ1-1	TGCGCCAGCAGCTTGGCCGCGAGCAGGTACACTGAAGCTTTCTTT	CASSLAASRYTEAFF
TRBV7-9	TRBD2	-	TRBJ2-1	TGTGCCAGCAGCTTAAATTTAGCGGGAGGTTACAATGAGCAGTTCTTC	CASSLNLAGGYNEQFF
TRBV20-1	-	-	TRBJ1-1	TGCAGTGCTAGACAGGTAGAAGCTTTCTTT	CSARQVEAFF
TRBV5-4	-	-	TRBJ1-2	TGTGCCAGCAGCTTGGACCCGGGGGGAACCGGCTACACCTTC	CASSLDPGGTGYTF
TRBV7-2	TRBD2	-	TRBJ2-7	TGTGCCAGCAGCTTAGGAGCGGGAGGGCCCTACGAGCAGTACTTC	CASSLGAGGPYEQYF
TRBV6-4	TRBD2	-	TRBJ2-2	TGTGCCAGCAGTGACTCTAGCGGGGGGGCCACCGGGGAGCTGTTTTTT	CASSDSSGGATGELFF
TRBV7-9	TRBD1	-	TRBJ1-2	TGTGCCAGCAGCCCCTCGTCGCCAGGGGGCACCTTTGGCTACACCTTC	CASSPSSPGGTFGYTF
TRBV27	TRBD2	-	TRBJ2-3	TGTGCCAGCAGGAGAAACAGCGGGGGGCCCACAGATACGCAGTATTTT	CASRRNSGGPTDTQYF
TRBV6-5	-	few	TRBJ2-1	TGTGCCAGCAGTTCGACTAGTGGTGAGCAGTTCTTC	CASSSTSGEQFF
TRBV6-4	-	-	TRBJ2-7	TGTGCCAGCAGTGATACAAGGTGGGAGACTGACTCCTACGAGCAGTACTTC	CASSDTRWETDSYEQYF
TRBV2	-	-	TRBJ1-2	TGTGCCAGCAGTGAAGGCCCGGGTCGGGGCTACACCTTC	CASSEGPGRGYTF
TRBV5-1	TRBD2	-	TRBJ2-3	TGCGCCAGCAGCTCGGGACTAGCGGGGGATTATACGCAGTATTTT	CASSSGLAGDYTQYF
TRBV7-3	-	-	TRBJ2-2	TGTGCCAGCAGCCCCGGTAGTCCCCGGGAGCTGTTTTTT	CASSPGSPRELFF
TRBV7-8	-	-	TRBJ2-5	TGTGCCAGCAGCTTCCGGCCCCGACTAAGCGCAGAGACCCAGTACTTC	CASSFRPRLSAETQYF
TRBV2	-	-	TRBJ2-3	TGTGCCAGCAGACCCCTTTCTGGCGGGGCTATCACAGATACGCAGTATTTT	CASRPLSGGAITDTQYF
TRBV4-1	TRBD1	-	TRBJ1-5	TGCGCCAGCAGCCAACCGGACAGGACTAATCAGCCCCAGCATTTT	CASSQPDRTNQPQHF
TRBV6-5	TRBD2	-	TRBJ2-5	TGTGCCAGCAGTTACGGAGCGGGGGGCGACGAGACCCAGTACTTC	CASSYGAGGDETQYF
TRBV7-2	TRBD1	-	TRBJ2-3	TGTGCCAGCAGCCTGGGGGGGACAGGGGGCACAGATACGCAGTATTTT	CASSLGGTGGTDTQYF
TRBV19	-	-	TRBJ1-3	TGTGCCAGTAGTCGGGGGGAATCAACGGGAAACACCATATATTTT	CASSRGESTGNTIYF
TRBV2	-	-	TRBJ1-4	TGTGCCAGCGGGCGGACCGGGATGCGGGGGGAAAAACTGTTTTTT	CASGRTGMRGEKLFF
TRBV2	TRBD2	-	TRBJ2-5	TGTGCCAGCAGTGAAGTAAGCGGGAGAGAGACCCAGTACTTC	CASSEVSGRETQYF
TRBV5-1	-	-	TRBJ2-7	TGCGCCAGCAGCTCCCTACTACCCTACTCCTACGAGCAGTACTTC	CASSSLLPYSYEQYF
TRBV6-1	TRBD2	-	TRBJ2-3	TGTGCCAGCTCTTCTAGCGGGAGTAAAGCAGATACGCAGTATTTT	CASSSSGSKADTQYF
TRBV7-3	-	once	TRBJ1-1	TGTGCCAGCAGTCTAGGGGAAGTGGGGACTGAAGCTTTCTTT	CASSLGEVGTEAFF
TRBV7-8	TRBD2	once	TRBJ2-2	TGTGCCAGCAGCTTACTACTAGCGGGAGTTACGACCGGGGAGCTGTTTTTT	CASSLLLAGVTTGELFF
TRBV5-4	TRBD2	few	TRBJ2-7	TGTGCCAGCAAGACTAGCGGGGTTTCGGAGCAGTACTTC	CASKTSGVSEQYF
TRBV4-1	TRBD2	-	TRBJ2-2	TGCGCCAGCAGCCGGAGCGGGGCCAACACCGGGGAGCTGTTTTTT	CASSRSGANTGELFF
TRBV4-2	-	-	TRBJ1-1	TGTGCCAGCAGCCAAGTGGCAGGGAAGGACACTGAAGCTTTCTTT	CASSQVAGKDTEAFF
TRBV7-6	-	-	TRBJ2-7	TGTGCCAGCAGCTTACAGACAGGCGCCCCCGACGAGCAGTACTTC	CASSLQTGAPDEQYF
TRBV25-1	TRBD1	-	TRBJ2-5	TGTGCCAGCAGTGAACCCCCTTCGACAGGGTCGGAGACCCAGTACTTC	CASSEPPSTGSETQYF
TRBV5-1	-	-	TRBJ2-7	TGCGCCAGCAGCTTGGCCCCCGGGTACGAGCAGTACTTC	CASSLAPGYEQYF
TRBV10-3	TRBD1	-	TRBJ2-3	TGTGCCATCAGTCTCCTGCCTAGGGCAGGGGGTACAGATACGCAGTATTTT	CAISLLPRAGGTDTQYF
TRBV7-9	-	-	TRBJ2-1	TGTGCCAGCAGCTTAATTAGCAGCTCCTACAATGAGCAGTTCTTC	CASSLISSSYNEQFF
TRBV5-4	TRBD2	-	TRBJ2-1	TGTGCCAGCAACCCCGGGACTAGCGGCTACAATGAGCAGTTCTTC	CASNPGTSGYNEQFF
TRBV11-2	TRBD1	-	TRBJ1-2	TGTGCCAGCAGCCCCGACAGGGCTGGTGGCTACACCTTC	CASSPDRAGGYTF
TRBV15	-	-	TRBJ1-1	TGTGCCACCAGCAGAGATCCCGGACAGAACACTGAAGCTTTCTTT	CATSRDPGQNTEAFF
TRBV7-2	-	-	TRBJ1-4	TGTGCCAGCAGCCCTCGGGGGACGGGTGAAAAACTGTTTTTT	CASSPRGTGEKLFF
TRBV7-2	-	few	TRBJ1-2	TGTGCCAGCAGCTCATCGCAGGGGACGGGAGGCTACACCTTC	CASSSSQGTGGYTF
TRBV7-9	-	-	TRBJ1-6	TGTGCCAGCAGTCCTCGGGACATGGGGGATTCACCCCTCCACTTT	CASSPRDMGDSPLHF
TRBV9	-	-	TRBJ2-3	TGTGCCAGCAGCTTCGAGACTACAACAGATACGCGGTATTTT	CASSFETTTDTRYF
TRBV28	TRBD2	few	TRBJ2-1	TGTGCCAGCAGTTTGGCCCCCCCTAGCGGGAGGATCCACAATGAGCAGTTCTTC	CASSLAPPSGRIHNEQFF
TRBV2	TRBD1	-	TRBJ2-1	TGTGCCAACAGACAGGGGGGCCACAATGAGCAGTTCTTC	CANRQGGHNEQFF
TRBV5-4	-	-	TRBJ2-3	TGTGCCAGCAGCTTGGACCGAGCAGATACGCAGTATTTT	CASSLDRADTQYF